Following are 24 T cell receptor beta chains from one sample sequenced in a study of blood T cell repertoires in COVID-19. The method was immunoSEQ multiplex PCR; TCRdb's version includes in-frame clones alone and lacks a portion of them. This sample has about 59,000 clones, with around 81% found just once. Sequencing used peripheral blood. These receptors were obtained from a man aged 55 to 70 with acute or convalescent COVID-19.

J is TRBJ1-1 and V is TRBV12-3 or TRBV12-4, with a weak D call TRBD1 (5 bases). The CDR3 contains 13 residues. The V gene lost 7 bases and the J gene lost 4 bases, with 13 bases spanning the gap. The CDR3 loop reads CASKTREGTEAFF. CDR3 bases: TGTGCCAGCAAAACCAGGGAAGGCACTGAAGCTTTCTTT.

The chain couples TRBV14 to TRBJ1-2; the D is unclear. Germline V gene data show CDR1 as SGHDN and CDR2 as FVKESK. V was shortened by 1 base and J by 4 bases, with 7 bases between the two germline ends. CDR3 length: 13 amino acids. DNA of the CDR3: TGTGCCAGCAGCCAAGGGCAGCGCTATGGCTACACCTTC. As protein: CASSQGQRYGYTF.

The chain uses TRBV5-1 and TRBJ1-2, with 10 nucleotides matching TRBD1. This CDR3 has 14 amino acids. V lost 4 bases, J lost 3 bases, and 3 bases stayed unmatched. Germline assignment: CDR1 SGHRS and CDR2 YFSETQ. This CDR3 reads CASSQDRGDYGYTF. The CDR3 DNA reads TGCGCCAGCAGCCAGGACAGGGGGGACTATGGCTACACCTTC.

V gene TRBV30 combines with J gene TRBJ2-3; D is perhaps TRBD2 (7 bases). Looked up from germline, CDR1 is GTSNPN and CDR2 is SVGIG (reference sequence). The CDR3 has 13 amino acids. The V and J ends lost 1 base and 6 bases respectively, with 11 bases between them. The CDR3 sequence: CAWSAGGADTQYF. In nucleotides, the CDR3 is TGTGCCTGGAGTGCGGGGGGCGCGGATACGCAGTATTTT. The complete variable domain, with remaining parts taken from reference TRBV30 and TRBJ2-3, reads SQTIHQWPATLVQPVGSPLSLECTVEGTSNPNLYWYRQAAGRGLQLLFYSVGIGQISSEVPQNLSASRPQDRQFILSSKKLLLSDSGFYLCAWSAGGADTQYFGPGTRLTVL.

The chain combines TRBV28 with TRBJ2-3, with 9 bases aligning to TRBD1. Germline lookup yields CDR1 MDHEN and CDR2 SYDVKM. This CDR3 is 15 amino acids long. J lost 7 bases, V lost 6 bases, and 11 bases had no gene match. CDR3 DNA: TGTGCCAGCAGCTTCCGGGACAGGGCCGCGAATACGCAGTATTTT. It specifies CASSFRDRAANTQYF.

The V gene is TRBV7-9, the J gene TRBJ1-1, with 10 nucleotides matching TRBD1. Trimming removed 2 bases from V and 2 bases from J; junction bases left unmatched: 14. The CDR3 is 19 amino acids. CDR1 is SEHNR and CDR2 is FQNEAQ in the germline V gene (reference sequence). The CDR3 loop is CASSLRLIGTGVLNTEAFF. The DNA for the CDR3 is TGTGCCAGCAGCTTAAGGTTGATCGGGACAGGGGTTCTCAACACTGAAGCTTTCTTT.

This chain links TRBV18 with TRBJ2-1; 9 bases agree with TRBD2. Germline V gene lookup returns CDR1 KGHSH and CDR2 LQKENI. The CDR3 extends over 17 amino acids. The J segment lost 4 bases and the V segment lost 4 bases, leaving 11 bases of the junction unmatched. The CDR3 region is CASSLLAGRLTYNEQFF. DNA of the CDR3: TGTGCCAGCTCACTCCTAGCGGGACGACTTACATACAATGAGCAGTTCTTC.

The sample holds one count of this clone. The V gene is TRBV9, the J gene TRBJ1-2; D unclear. Germline assignment: CDR1 SGDLS and CDR2 YYNGEE. The ends were cut back, 0 bases at V and 4 bases at J, with 13 bases in the middle. The CDR3 loop spans 15 amino acids. The CDR3 here is CASSVEEEDTYGYTF. The CDR3 region has the DNA TGTGCCAGCAGCGTAGAGGAGGAGGATACCTATGGCTACACCTTC.

The chain combines TRBV6-2 or TRBV6-3 with TRBJ2-3; 14 bases agree with TRBD2. Trimming took 2 bases from V and 7 from J; bases not matched to a gene: 5. The CDR3 has 16 amino acids. Germline CDR1 and CDR2: MNHEY and SVGEGT. CDR3 loop: CASSYPTSGGAYTQYF. In DNA form, the CDR3 reads TGTGCCAGCAGTTACCCGACTAGCGGGGGGGCTTATACGCAGTATTTT.

The chain links TRBV27 to TRBJ2-4, with 8 bases matching TRBD1. J lost 1 base, V lost 6 bases, and 8 bases had no gene match. The CDR3 contains 16 residues. The germline V gene encodes CDR1 MNHEY and CDR2 SMNVEV (reference sequence). The CDR3 coding sequence is TGTGCCAGCAGCGTCGGACAGGGAATGGCCAAAAACATTCAGTACTTC. Protein: CASSVGQGMAKNIQYF.

This clone was observed a single time. The chain is built from TRBV19 and TRBJ2-2; 9 bases align to TRBD2. V lost 6 bases and J lost 7; bases outside the gene matches: 9. Germline CDR1 and CDR2: LNHDA and SQIVND (reference sequence). The CDR3 is 15 residues long. CDR3 DNA: TGTGCCAGTAGAGTTCTAGCGGGGACTGGCGGGGAGCTGTTTTTT. This translates into CASRVLAGTGGELFF.

The gene calls are TRBV3-1 (or the pseudogene TRBV3-2) and TRBJ2-2, with TRBD2 as a possible D gene (5 bases). Germline CDR1 LGHDT, CDR2 YNNKEL (reference sequence). Trimming took 4 bases from V and 4 from J, leaving 13 bases between them. The CDR3 is made up of 15 amino acids. This chain's CDR3 is CASSPVPRGTGELFF. CDR3 coding DNA: TGTGCCAGCAGCCCCGTCCCCCGGGGCACCGGGGAGCTGTTTTTT.

The J gene is TRBJ2-3, the V gene TRBV6-1; maybe TRBD1 (5 bases). Germline V lookup: CDR1 MNHNS, CDR2 SASEGT. There are 16 residues in the CDR3. Trimming stripped 2 bases from V and 5 bases from J, with 17 bases between. CDR3 region: CASSEYGAQLIDTQYF. The CDR3 region has the DNA TGTGCCAGCAGTGAATATGGGGCACAACTCATAGATACGCAGTATTTT.

The chain is built from TRBV6-1 and TRBJ2-1, with D hard to call. The V end lost 2 bases, the J end lost 4 bases, and 3 bases lay between the germline ends. The CDR3 has 12 residues. Germline CDR1 reads MNHNS; CDR2 reads SASEGT. The CDR3 bases are TGTGCCAGCAGTGAACGGTACAATGAGCAGTTCTTC. Its protein product is CASSERYNEQFF.

The chain links TRBV10-3 to TRBJ2-7, with D maybe TRBD2 (5 bases). Germline V CDR1 and CDR2: ENHRY, SYGVKD. CDR3 length: 14 residues. The V gene lost 2 bases and the J gene lost 6 bases, with 14 bases spanning the gap. CDR3 coding DNA: TGTGCCATCAGTGAGCTGGCCGGACGGGGCGAGCAGTACTTC. Translating it yields CAISELAGRGEQYF.

The chain uses TRBV5-5 and TRBJ2-2; 12 bases are a match to TRBD2. Germline V gene sequence: CDR1 SGHKS, CDR2 YYEKEE (reference sequence). The CDR3 length is 16 residues. Trimming took 2 bases from V and 6 from J; bases not matched to a gene: 5. In DNA form, the CDR3 reads TGTGCCAGCAGCTTTCCTAGCGGGGGGGCCGCCGGGGAGCTGTTTTTT. It is translated as CASSFPSGGAAGELFF.

V gene TRBV7-9 combines with J gene TRBJ1-4, with D maybe TRBD1 (5 bases). The germline V and J ends were trimmed by 4 bases and 3 bases, with 12 bases remaining between them. The CDR3 loop spans 15 amino acids. Germline V gene data show CDR1 as SEHNR and CDR2 as FQNEAQ (reference sequence). The CDR3 reads CASSYPGTANEKLFF. DNA for the CDR3: TGTGCCAGCAGCTACCCAGGGACTGCTAATGAAAAACTGTTTTTT.

The rearrangement joins TRBV5-6 to TRBJ1-2; the D gene is possibly TRBD1 (5 bases). The CDR3 consists of 12 residues. Germline V gives CDR1 SGHDT, CDR2 YYEEEE. V lost 0 bases and J 8 bases, leaving 8 bases between the germline ends. DNA for the CDR3: TGTGCCAGCAGCTTGGGACAGACGGGCTACACCTTC. Translating it yields CASSLGQTGYTF.

V and J are TRBV5-1 and TRBJ1-2; 10 bases agree with TRBD1. V trimming: 5 bases; J trimming: 2 bases; junction bases outside the gene matches: 9. This CDR3 contains 16 residues. CDR1 is SGHRS and CDR2 is YFSETQ in the germline V gene. CDR3 coding DNA: TGCGCCAGCAGACCCGGACAGGGGGTAGGGAACTATGGCTACACCTTC. Protein product: CASRPGQGVGNYGYTF.

The rearrangement uses TRBV6-1 and TRBJ2-1; 11 bases are shared with TRBD2. The CDR3 runs to 16 residues. The trim removed 4 bases at V and 4 bases at J, leaving 6 bases unmatched. Germline CDR1 is MNHNS and CDR2 is SASEGT. The CDR3 here is CASSALAGGMYNEQFF. The CDR3 DNA is TGTGCCAGCAGTGCCTTAGCGGGGGGGATGTACAATGAGCAGTTCTTC.

The rearrangement links TRBV9 to TRBJ1-1, with TRBD1 as a possible D gene (5 bases). This CDR3 has 14 amino acids. Germline values: CDR1 SGDLS, CDR2 YYNGEE. V gave up 6 bases and J gave up 6 bases, with 18 bases separating them. The DNA of the CDR3 is TGTGCCAGCACCCGTAGCGGCAGGGACCCTGAAGCTTTCTTT. It yields the protein CASTRSGRDPEAFF.

The chain carries TRBV7-8 and TRBJ2-7; 7 nucleotides agree with TRBD1. Trimming removed 4 bases from V and 10 bases from J; junction bases left unmatched: 16. CDR3 length equals 15 residues. The germline gives CDR1 SGHVS, CDR2 FQNEAQ. The CDR3 DNA reads TGTGCCAGCAGCTCCAACCGGGACAGCTTCCTACGACAGTACTTC. It is translated as CASSSNRDSFLRQYF. Full variable domain (missing parts from reference TRBV7-8 and TRBJ2-7): GAGVSQSPRYKVAKRGQDVALRCDPISGHVSLFWYQQALGQGPEFLTYFQNEAQLDKSGLPSDRFFAERPEGSVSTLKIQRTQQEDSAVYLCASSSNRDSFLRQYFGPGTRLTVT.

V usage is TRBV19 and J usage is TRBJ2-5, with D maybe TRBD2 (6 bases). V was cut by 5 bases and J by 2 bases, with 12 bases left in between. This CDR3 contains 14 residues. Germline V CDR1 and CDR2: LNHDA, SQIVND (reference sequence). The CDR3 is CASSPQGRQETQYF. DNA for the CDR3: TGTGCCAGTAGTCCTCAAGGGAGGCAAGAGACCCAGTACTTC.

Comment on this clone: One junction end does not reproduce the germline sequence, and a read error may be involved. This chain uses TRBV6-5 with TRBJ2-6; no clear D gene. The CDR3 consists of 16 residues. Germline lookup yields CDR1 MNHEY and CDR2 SVGAGI. CDR3 amino acids: CASSYIRFSEANVLTF. The CDR3 DNA sequence: TGTGCCAGCAGTTACATCAGGTTTTCTGAGGCCAACGTCCTGACTTTC.